Detailed here is one T cell receptor (beta chain). Its target is not known. This sample is part of a study of T cell responses to AZD1222 COVID-19 vaccine. Notes on the study in general: The donor group comprised mostly white British people and more females; the analysis possibly underestimated clonal diversity. The study identified only six AZD1222 recipients as seropositive at baseline. The span of vaccine-associated CD4 TCRs extended across spike, with dominance at 160-218 and 743-854. Only after the peak T cell response were repertoires sampled.

Measured with immunoSEQ multiplex PCR; TCRdb has only the in-frame clones, and not every one. The sample lists about 190,000 clones; approximately 92% were seen once. V gave up 2 bases and J gave up 6 bases, with 14 bases separating them. This CDR3 has 15 residues. CDR1 and CDR2 from the germline V gene are MDHEN and SYDVKM. The clonotype was recovered from an adult in good health. This specimen consisted of peripheral blood, obtained on day 0 of AZD1222 vaccination. The chain combines TRBV28 with TRBJ1-5; D is perhaps TRBD1 (5 bases). The CDR3 coding sequence is TGTGCCAGCAGTTTAGGAGGGGCTGGCGGTCAGCCCCAGCATTTT. Translating gives CASSLGGAGGQPQHF.